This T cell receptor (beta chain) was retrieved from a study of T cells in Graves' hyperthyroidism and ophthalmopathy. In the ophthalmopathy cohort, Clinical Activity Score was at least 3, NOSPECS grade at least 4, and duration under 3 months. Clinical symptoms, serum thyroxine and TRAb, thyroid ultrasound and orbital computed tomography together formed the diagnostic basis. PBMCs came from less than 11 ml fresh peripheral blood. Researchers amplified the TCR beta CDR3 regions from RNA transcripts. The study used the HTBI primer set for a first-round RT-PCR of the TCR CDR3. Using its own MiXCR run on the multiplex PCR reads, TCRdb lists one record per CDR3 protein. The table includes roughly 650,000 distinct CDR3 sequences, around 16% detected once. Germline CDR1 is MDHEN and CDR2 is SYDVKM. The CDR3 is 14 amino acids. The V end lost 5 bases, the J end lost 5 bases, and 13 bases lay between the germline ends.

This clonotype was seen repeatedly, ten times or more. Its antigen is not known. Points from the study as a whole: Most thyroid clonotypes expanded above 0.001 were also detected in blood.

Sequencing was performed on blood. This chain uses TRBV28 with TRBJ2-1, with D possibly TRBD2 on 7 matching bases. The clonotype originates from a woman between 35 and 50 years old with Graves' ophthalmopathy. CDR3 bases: TGTGCCAGCAGTGGGGGGGACATCCACAATGAGCAGTTCTTC. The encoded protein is CASSGGDIHNEQFF.